These 23 T cell receptor beta chains originate from one sample sequenced in a study of blood T cell repertoires in COVID-19. Libraries were prepared by immunoSEQ multiplex PCR; TCRdb keeps only in-frame clonotypes and omits some of them. The repertoire holds over 250,000 clones, with 65% to 90% as singletons. The sequencing input was peripheral blood. The origin of the receptors is a human donor in a cohort sampled during active COVID-19.

This clone came up once. In DNA, the CDR3 is TGTGCCAGCAGCTTATCGGGGGGCCAGCCCCAGCATTTT. Translated, it gives CASSLSGGQPQHF. The V and J genes are TRBV7-9 and TRBJ1-5; a possible D gene is TRBD1 (6 bases). Trimming cost V 2 bases and J 7 bases, with 9 bases left between them. The CDR3 consists of 13 residues. Germline V gives CDR1 SEHNR, CDR2 FQNEAQ (reference sequence).

The chain recombines TRBV2 with TRBJ1-6, with TRBD1 identical over 9 bases. CDR1 SNHLY and CDR2 FYNNEI come from the germline V gene. V lost 8 bases to trimming and J lost 10 bases; unmatched junction nucleotides: 9. The CDR3 length is 14 residues. CDR3 sequence: CASGFGTGKSPLHF. CDR3 nucleotide sequence: TGTGCCAGCGGTTTCGGGACAGGGAAATCACCCCTCCACTTT.

The chain uses TRBV5-1 and TRBJ2-3, with 8 bases lining up with TRBD2. The CDR3 is made up of 16 amino acids. The V gene's germline CDR1 is SGHRS and CDR2 YFSETQ. V shed 4 bases and J 0 bases; nucleotides not matched to a gene: 7. CDR3 residues: CASSLGASGSTDTQYF. The CDR3 bases are TGCGCCAGCAGCCTAGGGGCTAGCGGGAGCACAGATACGCAGTATTTT.

Concerning this clone itself: Other DNA variants within this sample encode the same CDR3. The rearrangement links TRBV5-1 to TRBJ2-2; tentative D call: TRBD2 (5 bases). CDR3 length: 15 residues. The germline V gene has CDR1 SGHRS and CDR2 YFSETQ. V lost 2 bases and J lost 8, with 16 bases in between. CDR3 DNA sequence: TGCGCCAGCAGCTTAGTCGCGGGTGGAACAGGGGAGCTGTTTTTT. This sequence encodes CASSLVAGGTGELFF. The variable domain in full, with the rest retrieved from reference TRBV5-1 and TRBJ2-2, is KAGVTQTPRYLIKTRGQQVTLSCSPISGHRSVSWYQQTPGQGLQFLFEYFSETQRNKGNFPGRFSGRQFSNSRSEMNVSTLELGDSALYLCASSLVAGGTGELFFGEGSRLTVL.

This chain uses TRBV19 with TRBJ1-5; weak D call: TRBD1 (5 bases). V was clipped by 7 bases and J by 3 bases, with 10 bases between them. This CDR3 region has 13 residues. Germline V gives CDR1 LNHDA, CDR2 SQIVND (reference sequence). In DNA form, the CDR3 reads TGTGCCAGTACGGTACAGGCCAATCAGCCCCAGCATTTT. It codes for CASTVQANQPQHF.

This sequence joins TRBV3-1 (or the pseudogene TRBV3-2) and TRBJ2-7; TRBD2 matches 7 bases. The CDR3 spans 12 residues. The V segment lost 0 bases and the J segment 12 bases; nucleotides outside the gene matches: 5. Germline loops: CDR1 LGHDT, CDR2 YNNKEL (reference sequence). CDR3 in amino acids: CASSQELAGMYF. CDR3 sequence (DNA): TGTGCCAGCAGCCAAGAGTTAGCGGGCATGTACTTC.

The gene calls are TRBV7-3 and TRBJ2-1; TRBD2 matches 8 bases. Trimming cost V 0 bases and J 5 bases; bases outside gene matches: 9. CDR1 is SGHTA and CDR2 is FQGTGA in the germline V gene. The CDR3 covers 17 residues. CDR3 in DNA: TGTGCCAGCAGCTTAACCGGGAGTAGCGGGGCCGACAATGAGCAGTTCTTC. Protein product: CASSLTGSSGADNEQFF.

The CDR3 region has the DNA TGTGCCAGCAGTTTCAGGCAGGTTGAGTACTTC. Translating it yields CASSFRQVEYF. V and J are TRBV28 and TRBJ2-7; D gene unclear. The length of the CDR3 is 11 residues. Germline values: CDR1 MDHEN, CDR2 SYDVKM. V shed 3 bases and J shed 11 bases, with 11 bases lying between them.

This clone was picked up many times. The CDR3 sequence: CASSPPDRQLGQETQYF. DNA for the CDR3: TGTGCCAGCTCACCCCCCGACCGTCAGCTAGGCCAAGAGACCCAGTACTTC. This chain connects TRBV18 to TRBJ2-5; D ambiguous. Germline assignment: CDR1 KGHSH and CDR2 LQKENI. Deletions cut 3 bases from V and 1 base from J, with 18 bases between. This CDR3 spans 17 amino acids.

This sequence joins TRBV3-1 (or the pseudogene TRBV3-2) and TRBJ1-6; tentatively, D is TRBD1 (6 bases). Looked up from germline, CDR1 is LGHDT and CDR2 is YNNKEL (reference sequence). The CDR3 spans 18 residues. The V gene lost 3 bases and the J gene lost 3 bases, with 18 bases spanning the gap. The CDR3 nucleotides are TGTGCCAGCAGCCATCGACAGGCCAATATGGGCTATAATTCACCCCTCCACTTT. The encoded protein is CASSHRQANMGYNSPLHF.

This chain links TRBV19 with TRBJ1-1; no reliable D call. Germline V gives CDR1 LNHDA, CDR2 SQIVND (reference sequence). V was cut by 8 bases and J by 6 bases, with 7 bases left in between. The CDR3 sequence is 10 residues long. The CDR3 nucleotides are TGTGCCAGTGGAGCGGCTGAAGCTTTCTTT. This sequence encodes CASGAAEAFF.

The CDR3, as DNA: TGCAGTGCCCCGAGTCCATATGGCTACACCTTC. It is translated as CSAPSPYGYTF. The chain joins TRBV20-1 to TRBJ1-2, with no clear D. The V end was cut by 6 bases, the J end by 5 bases, with 10 bases between. There are 11 residues in the CDR3. Germline assignment: CDR1 DFQATT and CDR2 SNEGSKA (reference sequence).

V is TRBV3-1 (or the pseudogene TRBV3-2) and J is TRBJ1-2; unclear D gene. Trimming pared 4 bases from V and 8 bases from J, leaving 20 bases between. Germline lookup yields CDR1 LGHDT and CDR2 YNNKEL (reference sequence). The CDR3 runs to 15 residues. DNA for the CDR3: TGTGCCAGCAGCCTGAGGGATTTGGCACAAGGAGGCTACACCTTC. This gives the protein CASSLRDLAQGGYTF.

V gene TRBV5-4 combines with J gene TRBJ1-1; 7 bases are shared with TRBD1. This CDR3 is 14 amino acids long. V lost 0 bases, J lost 7 bases, and 6 bases stayed unmatched. CDR1 and CDR2 from the germline V gene are SGHNT and YYREEE (reference sequence). The DNA for the CDR3 is TGTGCCAGCAGCTTGGACAGGGGAACAGGTGAAGCTTTCTTT. Translating gives CASSLDRGTGEAFF.

This chain links TRBV7-2 with TRBJ2-7, with D perhaps matching TRBD1 (6 bases). Germline assignment: CDR1 SGHTA and CDR2 FQGNSA. The germline V and J ends were trimmed by 5 bases and 2 bases, with 16 bases remaining between them. The CDR3 consists of 15 residues. The CDR3 loop reads CASSRTQGRTYEQYF. The CDR3 nucleotides read TGTGCCAGCAGCCGTACGCAGGGGCGCACCTACGAGCAGTACTTC.

The chain combines TRBV7-2 with TRBJ2-7; D is perhaps TRBD1 (5 bases). CDR1 and CDR2 (germline): SGHTA, FQGNSA. Trimming removed 1 base from V and 2 bases from J, with 15 bases in between. The CDR3 consists of 16 residues. In DNA form, the CDR3 reads TGTGCCAGCAGCTTAGGAGTTCAGGGCGCCCCCTACGAGCAGTACTTC. This codes for CASSLGVQGAPYEQYF.

This clone was detected only a few times. This chain uses TRBV19 with TRBJ1-1; 9 nucleotides align to TRBD1. Germline V gene data show CDR1 as LNHDA and CDR2 as SQIVND (reference sequence). The CDR3 loop spans 13 amino acids. Losses at the gene ends were 9 bases for V and 2 bases for J; bases not matched to a gene: 4. Here the CDR3 reads CASRDRVNTEAFF. CDR3 sequence (DNA): TGTGCCAGCAGGGACAGGGTAAACACTGAAGCTTTCTTT.

CDR3 sequence reads: CASTGVGSTGNEQFF. Written as DNA, the CDR3 is TGTGCCAGCACCGGGGTAGGTTCTACCGGCAATGAGCAGTTCTTC. The chain is built from TRBV7-2 and TRBJ2-1; a weak D match, TRBD2 (5 bases). V was cut by 7 bases and J by 6 bases, with 19 bases left in between. The V gene's germline CDR1 is SGHTA and CDR2 FQGNSA. The CDR3 consists of 15 residues.

The chain joins TRBV2 to TRBJ2-7, with D perhaps TRBD2 (6 bases). CDR1 and CDR2 (germline): SNHLY, FYNNEI. V lost 6 bases and J lost 2, with 11 bases in between. The CDR3 has 13 residues. CDR3 amino acids: CASSPGEAYEQYF. The CDR3 DNA follows: TGTGCCAGCAGCCCGGGAGAGGCCTACGAGCAGTACTTC.

Written as DNA, the CDR3 is TGTGCCAGCAGCTCGAGGTATAGCGGGAGGGCTTCCTACGAGCAGTACTTC. Translating it yields CASSSRYSGRASYEQYF. This sequence joins TRBV5-6 and TRBJ2-7; 11 bases line up with TRBD2. V shed 3 bases and J 1 base; nucleotides not matched to a gene: 9. Per germline, CDR1 SGHDT and CDR2 YYEEEE. The CDR3 sequence is 17 residues long.

The CDR3 DNA follows: TGTGCCAGCAGCCAAAGGGGCCTCACAGATACGCAGTATTTT. Its protein product is CASSQRGLTDTQYF. V and J are TRBV3-1 (or the pseudogene TRBV3-2) and TRBJ2-3; maybe TRBD1 (5 bases). This CDR3 spans 14 amino acids. Germline V gene lookup returns CDR1 LGHDT and CDR2 YNNKEL (reference sequence). V lost 2 bases and J lost 2, with 8 bases in between.

The J gene is TRBJ1-3, the V gene TRBV28; TRBD1 is a possible D gene (5 bases). The CDR3 has 15 amino acids. V shed 6 bases and J shed 0 bases, with 12 bases lying between them. The germline V gene has CDR1 MDHEN and CDR2 SYDVKM. The CDR3 DNA is TGTGCCAGCAGCGCTGGACAAAACTCTGGAAACACCATATATTTT. Translating it yields CASSAGQNSGNTIYF.

The chain uses TRBV2 and TRBJ1-1; no firm D call. The V end was cut by 4 bases, the J end by 5 bases, with 8 bases between. The CDR3 runs to 12 residues. Germline CDR1 and CDR2: SNHLY and FYNNEI. CDR3 in amino acids: CASSAGGTEAFF. CDR3 DNA: TGTGCCAGCAGTGCCGGCGGTACTGAAGCTTTCTTT. Drawing the rest from reference TRBV2 and TRBJ1-1, the complete variable domain is EPEVTQTPSHQVTQMGQEVILRCVPISNHLYFYWYRQILGQKVEFLVSFYNNEISEKSEIFDDQFSVERPDGSNFTLKIRSTKLEDSAMYFCASSAGGTEAFFGQGTRLTVV.